This T cell receptor beta chain was observed in a study of blood T cells in healthy people across ages. Whole-study results and caveats: The lack of PBMC sorting stopped any conclusive naive versus antigen-experienced comparison.

A second roughly 7 to 11 cycle PCR used barcoded and J-beta primers. Every sample produced at least 2.5 million CDR3-containing paired-end reads. Each CDR3 protein gets one entry after TCRdb re-called the 5' RACE reads with MiXCR. The sample comprises some 1.1 million distinct CDR3 sequences, 30% to 40% of which are singletons, and approximately 14% rests with the top ten. V lost 0 bases and J lost 0, with 6 bases in between. The CDR3 spans 16 residues. Germline CDR1 is SGHVS and CDR2 is FQNEAQ. This clonotype appeared a single time. The antigen is not known. The chain has TRBV7-8 and TRBJ2-6; D unclear. The source material was blood. The sequence derives from a man younger than 35 in good health. For the CDR3, the DNA is TGTGCCAGCAGCTTAGCTACAGACTCTGGGGCCAACGTCCTGACTTTC. Its translation: CASSLATDSGANVLTF.